This TCR beta chain comes out of a study of T cells in Graves' hyperthyroidism and ophthalmopathy. Across the study: Pretreatment peripheral blood was obtained at initial diagnosis.

V was trimmed by 5 bases and J by 5 bases, leaving 9 bases between them. The CDR3 is 12 residues long. Amplified regions were TCR beta CDR3 sequences from RNA transcripts. Using the HTBI primer set, a first-round RT-PCR was run on the TCR CDR3. TCRdb used MiXCR to reprocess the multiplex PCR reads, holding one entry per CDR3 protein. The table has over 550,000 distinct CDR3 sequences, over 15% seen once. Ten or more counts support this clonotype. The receptor comes from a woman younger than 35 with Graves' hyperthyroidism. This chain uses TRBV12-3 or TRBV12-4 with TRBJ2-5; no firm D call. The sequencing sample was made of blood. The CDR3 nucleotides are TGTGCCAGCAGTGCGGTCTGGGAGACCCAGTACTTC. This translates into CASSAVWETQYF.